Sequencing of this TCR beta chain was carried out in a study of blood T cell repertoires in COVID-19. Study background: The United States, Italy and Spain supplied acute and convalescent COVID-19 samples.

CDR1 and CDR2 (germline): LNHDA, SQIVND (reference sequence). V shed 3 bases and J 6 bases; nucleotides not matched to a gene: 3. The CDR3 spans 14 residues. In the original workflow: How many nucleated cells were present was estimated from reference gene primer amplification. Measured with immunoSEQ multiplex PCR; TCRdb has only the in-frame clones, and not every one. That table is the source of V, J and clone size, and D and trimming were worked out from the DNA. This table holds about 56,000 clones, 89% found once. The source is a woman aged 60 to 75 with COVID-19, enrolled during active disease. V gene TRBV19 combines with J gene TRBJ2-4; TRBD1 matches at 9 bases. Sequencing was done on a sample of peripheral blood. Written as DNA, the CDR3 is TGTGCCAGTAGTATCGGGGGACAGGGAAACATTCAGTACTTC. Encoded protein: CASSIGGQGNIQYF.